The T cell receptor (beta chain) described here comes from a study of regulatory T cells in long-lasting Graves disease. Libraries of TCR beta came from iRepertoire HTBI primers plus Arm-PCR of CDR3 regions. Study processing details: The samples yielded some 62 TRBV and 13 to 15 TRBJ segments. Each CDR3 protein gets one entry after TCRdb re-called the multiplex PCR reads with MiXCR. It is TCRdb's table, rather than the study itself, that gives the V and J calls and clone size. The table has about 460,000 distinct CDR3 sequences, around a fifth seen once. Time point reported: persistent/refractory GD, antithyroid drugs over 5 years with positive TRAb. Extracted PBMC RNA gave rise to the TCR library. Study outcomes and limitations: Persistent disease was associated with favored TRBV28 usage and with favored use of TRBJ1-2 and TRBJ2-5.

This clonotype was counted between two and nine times. Its antigen is not known. Trimming took 7 bases from V and 1 from J, leaving 13 bases between them. The germline V gene encodes CDR1 SQVTM and CDR2 ANQGSEA. The CDR3 has 13 amino acids. This chain connects TRBV29-1 to TRBJ1-1, with D unclear. This material consisted of peripheral blood mononuclear cells (PBMCs), taken when the disease was refractory, from a patient treated with antithyroid drugs. The sequence was collected from a female donor with Graves disease. For the CDR3, the DNA is TGCAGCGCACGATCAGATCCGAACACTGAAGCTTTCTTT. Amino acids: CSARSDPNTEAFF. Filled out from reference TRBV29-1 and TRBJ1-1, the complete variable domain reads SAVISQKPSRDICQRGTSLTIQCQVDSQVTMMFWYRQQPGQSLTLIATANQGSEATYESGFVIDKFPISRPNLTFSTLTVSNMSPEDSSIYLCSARSDPNTEAFFGQGTRLTVV.